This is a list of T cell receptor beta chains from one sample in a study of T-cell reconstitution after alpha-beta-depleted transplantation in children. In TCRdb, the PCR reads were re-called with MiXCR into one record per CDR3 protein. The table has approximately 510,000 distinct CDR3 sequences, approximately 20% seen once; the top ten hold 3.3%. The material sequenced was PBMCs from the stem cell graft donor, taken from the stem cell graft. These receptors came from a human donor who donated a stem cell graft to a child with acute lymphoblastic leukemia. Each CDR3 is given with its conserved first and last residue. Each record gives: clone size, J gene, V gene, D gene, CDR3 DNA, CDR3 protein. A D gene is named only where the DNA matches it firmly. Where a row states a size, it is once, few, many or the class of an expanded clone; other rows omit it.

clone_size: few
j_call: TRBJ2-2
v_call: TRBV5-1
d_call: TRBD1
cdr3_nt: TGCGCCAGCAGCTTGAAGACAGGGGACACCGGGGAGCTGTTTTTT
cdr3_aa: CASSLKTGDTGELFF

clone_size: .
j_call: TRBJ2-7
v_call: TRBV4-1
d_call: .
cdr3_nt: TGCGCCAGCAGCCAAGACTGGGGCTATGGCGTCGGGCAGTACTTC
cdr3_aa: CASSQDWGYGVGQYF

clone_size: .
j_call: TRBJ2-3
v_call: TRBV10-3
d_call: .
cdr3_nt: TGTGCCATCAGTGAGTCCACGGGACCGGGGGCAGATACGCAGTATTTT
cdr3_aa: CAISESTGPGADTQYF

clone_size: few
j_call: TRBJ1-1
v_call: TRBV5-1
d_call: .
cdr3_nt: TGCGCCAGCACTCTCGGGGCGAACACTGAAGCTTTCTTT
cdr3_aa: CASTLGANTEAFF

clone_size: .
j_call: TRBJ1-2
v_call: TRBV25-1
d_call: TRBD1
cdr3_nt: TGTGCCAGCAGCCGGGGACAGTTCTATGGCTACACCTTC
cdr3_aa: CASSRGQFYGYTF

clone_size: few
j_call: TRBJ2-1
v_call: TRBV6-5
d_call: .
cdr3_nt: TGTGCCAGCAGTTATGGGGATCGACGACACAATGAGCAGTTCTTC
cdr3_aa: CASSYGDRRHNEQFF

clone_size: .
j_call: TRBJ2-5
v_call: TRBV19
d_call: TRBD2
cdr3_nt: TGTGCCAGTAGTATTCCTCGGACTAGCGGCCAAGAGACCCAGTACTTC
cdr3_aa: CASSIPRTSGQETQYF

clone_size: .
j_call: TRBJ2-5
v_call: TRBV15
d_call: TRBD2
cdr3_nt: TGTGCCACCAGCACAACTAGCGGGACGGGTTGGGAGACCCAGTACTTC
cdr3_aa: CATSTTSGTGWETQYF

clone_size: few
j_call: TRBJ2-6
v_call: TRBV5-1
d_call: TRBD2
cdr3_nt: TGCGCCAGCACCCTCGGGACTAGCGGCTCTGGGGCCAACGTCCTGACTTTC
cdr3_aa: CASTLGTSGSGANVLTF

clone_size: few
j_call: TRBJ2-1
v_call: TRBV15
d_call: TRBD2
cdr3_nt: TGTGCCACCCTTTCTAGCGGGAGTTACTACAATGAGCAGTTCTTC
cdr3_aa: CATLSSGSYYNEQFF

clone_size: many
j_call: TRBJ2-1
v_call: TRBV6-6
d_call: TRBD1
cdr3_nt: TGTGCCAGCAGACTTGGGACAGGGGGTGAGCAGTTCTTC
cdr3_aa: CASRLGTGGEQFF

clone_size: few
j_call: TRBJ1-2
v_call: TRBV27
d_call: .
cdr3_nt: TGTGCCAGCAGTCCCAAGGGGCTCTATGGCTACACCTTC
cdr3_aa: CASSPKGLYGYTF

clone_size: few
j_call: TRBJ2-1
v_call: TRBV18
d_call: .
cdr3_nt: TGTGCCAGCTCACCACCTAGCCCCTCGGGGTCAAATGAGCAGTTCTTC
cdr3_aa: CASSPPSPSGSNEQFF

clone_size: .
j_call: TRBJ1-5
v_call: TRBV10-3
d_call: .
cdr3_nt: TGTGCCATCAGTGACTCGGTCCGTCAGCCCCAGCATTTT
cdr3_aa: CAISDSVRQPQHF

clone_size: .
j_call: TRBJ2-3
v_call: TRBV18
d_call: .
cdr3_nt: TGTGCCAGCTCACCACCGATAAGGGATACGCAGTATTTT
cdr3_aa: CASSPPIRDTQYF

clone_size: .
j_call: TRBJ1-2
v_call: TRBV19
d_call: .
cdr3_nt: TGTGCCAGTAGTTCGGAGCTAGGCTATGGCTACACCTTC
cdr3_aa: CASSSELGYGYTF

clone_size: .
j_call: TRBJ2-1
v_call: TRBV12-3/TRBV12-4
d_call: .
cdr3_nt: TGTGCCAGCAACGTAGTACAGGGCCCTTCCTACAATGAGCAGTTCTTC
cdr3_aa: CASNVVQGPSYNEQFF

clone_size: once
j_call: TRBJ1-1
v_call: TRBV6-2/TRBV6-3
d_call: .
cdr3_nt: TGTGCCAGCAACCCGCCCGGGCAAAGTTTGAAAGCTTTCTTT
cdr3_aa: CASNPPGQSLKAFF

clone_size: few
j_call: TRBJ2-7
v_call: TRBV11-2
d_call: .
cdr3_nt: TGTGCCAGCAGCTTAGATGTGGCTTCGACCTACGAGCAGTACTTC
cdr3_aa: CASSLDVASTYEQYF

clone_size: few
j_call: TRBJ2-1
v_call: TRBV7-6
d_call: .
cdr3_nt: TGTGCCAGCAGCTTAGCGTGGAATGGGGAGGGGGATGAGCAGTTCTTC
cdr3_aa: CASSLAWNGEGDEQFF

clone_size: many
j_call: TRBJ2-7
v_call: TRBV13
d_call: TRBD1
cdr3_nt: TGTGCCAGCAGCCCCGGGACAGGGGGCGAGCAGTACTTC
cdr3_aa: CASSPGTGGEQYF

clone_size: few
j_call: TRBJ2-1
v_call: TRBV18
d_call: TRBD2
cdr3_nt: TGTGCCAGCTCACGTAGACTAGCGGGAGCCGATGAGCAGTTCTTC
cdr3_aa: CASSRRLAGADEQFF

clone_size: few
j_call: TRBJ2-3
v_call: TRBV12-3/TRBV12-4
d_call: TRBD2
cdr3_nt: TGTGCCACCTCAACCCTCGGACTAGCGGGCACAGATACGCAGTATTTT
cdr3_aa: CATSTLGLAGTDTQYF

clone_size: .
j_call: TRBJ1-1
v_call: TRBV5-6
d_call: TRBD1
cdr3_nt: TGTGCCAGCAGCTACGGACAGGGGATGAACACTGAAGCTTTCTTT
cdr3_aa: CASSYGQGMNTEAFF

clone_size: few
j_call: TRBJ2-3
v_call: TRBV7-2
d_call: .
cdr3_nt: TGTGCCAGCAGCTTAGTTTCTAGTTCCGTAACAGATACGCAGTATTTT
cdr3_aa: CASSLVSSSVTDTQYF

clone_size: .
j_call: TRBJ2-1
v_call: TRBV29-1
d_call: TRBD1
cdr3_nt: TGCAGCGTCCTGACAGGGATAAACAATGAGCAGTTCTTC
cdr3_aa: CSVLTGINNEQFF

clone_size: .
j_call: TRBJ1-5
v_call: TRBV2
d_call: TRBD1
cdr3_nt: TGTGCCAGCAGTCCCCCTCAGGGGGCCCTCAATCAGCCCCAGCATTTT
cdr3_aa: CASSPPQGALNQPQHF

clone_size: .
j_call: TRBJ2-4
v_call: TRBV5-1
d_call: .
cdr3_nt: TGCGCCAGCAGCTTGGTGGTCCCGGGCCCCAAAAACATTCAGTACTTC
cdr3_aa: CASSLVVPGPKNIQYF